This TCR beta chain was identified in a study of cytomegalovirus exposure and HLA in healthy donors. This clone has just one count. As yet, its antigen is unknown. PCR involved 60 Vbeta and 13 Jbeta primers. Measured with immunoSEQ multiplex PCR; TCRdb has only the in-frame clones, and not every one. The sample holds 100,000 or so clones, about 75% seen once. Study-wide results and caveats: A highly shared variant cluster was judged a likely technical artifact. Donors were assumed by presence/absence analyses to have roughly uniform sequencing depth. Only CMV serostatus was available as immune exposure information. Researchers reported in a later analysis that a missense DCLRE1C variant was tied to TCR beta V- and J-gene trimming.

Germline lookup yields CDR1 SGHTA and CDR2 FQGNSA. The CDR3 is 16 amino acids. V lost 4 bases and J lost 4; bases outside the gene matches: 10. This chain links TRBV7-2 with TRBJ1-2; 9 bases line up with TRBD1. The sample taken for sequencing was PBMCs. This TCR derives from a male donor in good health and CMV-seropositive. CDR3 nucleotides: TGTGCCAGCAGCTCGCGAACAGGGGGCCCCGGCTATGGCTACACCTTC. It yields the protein CASSSRTGGPGYGYTF. The variable domain in full, completed from reference TRBV7-2 and TRBJ1-2, reads GAGVSQSPSNKVTEKGKDVELRCDPISGHTALYWYRQSLGQGLEFLIYFQGNSAPDKSGLPSDRFSAERTGGSVSTLTIQRTQQEDSAVYLCASSSRTGGPGYGYTFGSGTRLTVV.